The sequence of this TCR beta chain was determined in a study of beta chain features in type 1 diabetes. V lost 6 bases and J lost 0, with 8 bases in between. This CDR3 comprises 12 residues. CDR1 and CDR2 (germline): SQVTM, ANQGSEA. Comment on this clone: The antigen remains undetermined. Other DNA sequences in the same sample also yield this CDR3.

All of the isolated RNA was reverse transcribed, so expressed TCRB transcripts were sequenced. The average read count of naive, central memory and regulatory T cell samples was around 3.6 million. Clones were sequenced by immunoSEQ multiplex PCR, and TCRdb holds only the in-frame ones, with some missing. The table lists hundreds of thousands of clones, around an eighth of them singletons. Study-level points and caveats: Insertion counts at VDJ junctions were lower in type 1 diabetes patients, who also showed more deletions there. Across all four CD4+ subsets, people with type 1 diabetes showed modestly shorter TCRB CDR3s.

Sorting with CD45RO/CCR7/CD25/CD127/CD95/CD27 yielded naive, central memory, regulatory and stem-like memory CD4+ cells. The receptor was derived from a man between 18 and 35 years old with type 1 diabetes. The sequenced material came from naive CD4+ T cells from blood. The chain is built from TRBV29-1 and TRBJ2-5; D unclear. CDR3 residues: CSVAEYQETQYF. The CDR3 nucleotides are TGCAGCGTCGCAGAGTACCAAGAGACCCAGTACTTC.